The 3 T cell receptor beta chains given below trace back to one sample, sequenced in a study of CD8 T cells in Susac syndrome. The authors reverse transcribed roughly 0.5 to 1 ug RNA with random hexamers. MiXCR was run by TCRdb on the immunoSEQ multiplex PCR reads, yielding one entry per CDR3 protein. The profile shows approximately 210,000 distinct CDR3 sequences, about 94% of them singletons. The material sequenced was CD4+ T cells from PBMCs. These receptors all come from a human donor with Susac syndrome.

CDR3 sequence (DNA): TGTGCCAGCAACCTACTAGCGGGGAAGACAGATACGCAGTATTTT. Amino acid sequence: CASNLLAGKTDTQYF. V usage is TRBV9 and J usage is TRBJ2-3; 10 positions agree with TRBD2. The CDR3 totals 15 residues. V lost 6 bases and J lost 3; bases outside the gene matches: 7. Germline V gene sequence: CDR1 SGDLS, CDR2 YYNGEE.

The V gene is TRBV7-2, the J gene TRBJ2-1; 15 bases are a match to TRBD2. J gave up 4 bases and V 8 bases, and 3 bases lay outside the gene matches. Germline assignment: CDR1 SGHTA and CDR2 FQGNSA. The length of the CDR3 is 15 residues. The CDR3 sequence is CASLGTSGGYNEQFF. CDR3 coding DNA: TGTGCCAGCCTCGGGACTAGCGGGGGGTACAATGAGCAGTTCTTC. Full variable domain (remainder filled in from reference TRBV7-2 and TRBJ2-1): GAGVSQSPSNKVTEKGKDVELRCDPISGHTALYWYRQSLGQGLEFLIYFQGNSAPDKSGLPSDRFSAERTGGSVSTLTIQRTQQEDSAVYLCASLGTSGGYNEQFFGPGTRLTVL.

The CDR3 DNA reads TGTGCCAGCAGTTTAAGGAGGGTCCCTGGAAACACCATATATTTT. This translates into CASSLRRVPGNTIYF. The J gene is TRBJ1-3, the V gene TRBV27; D not certain. Germline V lookup: CDR1 MNHEY, CDR2 SMNVEV (reference sequence). Trimming removed 2 bases from V and 2 bases from J, with 10 bases in between. The CDR3 is 15 residues long.